The 9 T cell receptor beta chains listed next were all sequenced from one sample in a study of T cell changes during pregnancy in multiple sclerosis. The assay was immunoSEQ multiplex PCR, and TCRdb's table has in-frame clones only and misses some. This sample has tens of thousands of clones, with approximately 92% found just once. The starting material was peripheral blood, obtained in the third trimester of pregnancy. The receptors derive from a female donor in good health, enrolled as a control in a pregnancy study.

The chain employs TRBV6-6 and TRBJ2-3; 8 bases fit TRBD1. Unmatched junction bases numbered 5, after V lost 6 bases and J lost 3 bases. Looked up from germline, CDR1 is MNHNY and CDR2 is SVGAGI (reference sequence). The CDR3 runs 14 residues. The CDR3 DNA reads as TGTGCCAGCAGCACAGGGGGATGGACAGATACGCAGTATTTT. Its translation is CASSTGGWTDTQYF.

The rearrangement links TRBV2 to TRBJ1-2; D is uncertain. CDR1 is SNHLY and CDR2 is FYNNEI in the germline V gene. CDR3 length: 13 amino acids. V was trimmed by 3 bases and J by 8 bases, leaving 13 bases between them. CDR3: CASSDFIGRGYTF. The CDR3 DNA sequence: TGTGCCAGCAGTGACTTCATAGGGAGAGGCTACACCTTC.

The chain is built from TRBV5-1 and TRBJ2-7, with a possible D match to TRBD1 (5 bases). V lost 0 bases and J 0 bases, leaving 7 bases between the germline ends. Looked up from germline, CDR1 is SGHRS and CDR2 is YFSETQ. The CDR3 consists of 14 residues. CDR3 nucleotide sequence: TGCGCCAGCAGCTTGGGACAGCCCTCCTACGAGCAGTACTTC. Its protein is CASSLGQPSYEQYF.

V gene TRBV7-9 combines with J gene TRBJ2-7; weak D call: TRBD2 (6 bases). Germline-derived CDR1 and CDR2 are SEHNR and FQNEAQ (reference sequence). V was clipped by 1 base and J by 0 bases, with 10 bases between them. This CDR3 region has 15 residues. The CDR3 spells CASSLGGVTSYEQYF. CDR3 nucleotide sequence: TGTGCCAGCAGCTTAGGGGGGGTAACCTCCTACGAGCAGTACTTC.

The V call is TRBV11-2, the J call TRBJ1-1; D is undetermined. The CDR3 loop spans 13 amino acids. Trimming left V 1 base short and J 0 bases short, with 3 bases between. Per the germline V gene, CDR1 is SGHAT and CDR2 is FQNNGV. CDR3 protein: CASSLGVNTEAFF. CDR3 coding DNA: TGTGCCAGCAGCTTAGGCGTGAACACTGAAGCTTTCTTT.

V usage is TRBV28 and J usage is TRBJ2-7; 9 nucleotides match TRBD1. Trimming at V came to 4 bases and at J to 2 bases, leaving 6 bases not matched to a gene. The germline V gene encodes CDR1 MDHEN and CDR2 SYDVKM. The CDR3 spans 15 residues. The CDR3 reads CASSYRGRVAYEQYF. In nucleotides, the CDR3 is TGTGCCAGCAGTTACAGGGGGCGCGTCGCCTACGAGCAGTACTTC.

The chain links TRBV7-2 to TRBJ1-1; D may be TRBD1 (6 bases). V lost 5 bases and J 0 bases, leaving 16 bases between the germline ends. This CDR3 has 16 residues. CDR1 SGHTA and CDR2 FQGNSA come from the germline V gene. The CDR3 DNA is TGTGCCAGCAGCGTCGACAGGTCGTGGATGAACACTGAAGCTTTCTTT. Its translation: CASSVDRSWMNTEAFF. The variable domain in full, with the rest retrieved from reference TRBV7-2 and TRBJ1-1, is GAGVSQSPSNKVTEKGKDVELRCDPISGHTALYWYRQSLGQGLEFLIYFQGNSAPDKSGLPSDRFSAERTGGSVSTLTIQRTQQEDSAVYLCASSVDRSWMNTEAFFGQGTRLTVV.

As to this clone: The sample contains more than one DNA sequence encoding this CDR3. J is TRBJ2-1 and V is TRBV4-1, with D perhaps matching TRBD1 (5 bases). The germline V gene encodes CDR1 MGHRA and CDR2 YSYEKL. V lost 8 bases, J lost 4 bases, and 9 bases lay in between. The CDR3 length is 12 residues. CDR3 region: CASSDRYNEQFF. CDR3 DNA sequence: TGCGCCAGCTCAGACAGATACAATGAGCAGTTCTTC.

This clone has a single count. The chain uses TRBV5-1 and TRBJ1-2, with unresolved D. The CDR3 has 15 amino acids. The germline CDR1 and CDR2 sequences are SGHRS and YFSETQ. V gave up 0 bases and J gave up 5 bases, with 14 bases separating them. The CDR3, as DNA: TGCGCCAGCAGCTTGGACGGGTCCACGGGGTATGGCTACACCTTC. Translation gives CASSLDGSTGYGYTF.